One T cell receptor (beta chain) is described in this entry. Trimming took off 6 bases at V and 1 base at J, with 12 bases between the two ends. The CDR3 is made up of 14 amino acids. Germline loops: CDR1 MDHEN, CDR2 SYDVKM. This sample stems from a study of blood T cell repertoires in COVID-19. About the study: The cDNA or gDNA used as material had been derived from T cells, B-cell-depleted T cells, or PBMCs.

The cohort comprised adults aged about 18 to 90 years residing in approximately 25 US areas. The assay was immunoSEQ multiplex PCR, and TCRdb's table has in-frame clones only and misses some. The data hold 180,000 or so clones, with 80% to 90% observed a single time. The clonotype comes from a woman aged 40 to 50 with acute COVID-19. The chain couples TRBV28 to TRBJ1-2, with D maybe TRBD1 (5 bases). Sequenced material: PBMCs or T cells enriched from blood (not recorded which). The CDR3 is CASRRGTHNYGYTF. Written as DNA, the CDR3 is TGTGCCAGCAGGCGAGGGACTCATAACTATGGCTACACCTTC.